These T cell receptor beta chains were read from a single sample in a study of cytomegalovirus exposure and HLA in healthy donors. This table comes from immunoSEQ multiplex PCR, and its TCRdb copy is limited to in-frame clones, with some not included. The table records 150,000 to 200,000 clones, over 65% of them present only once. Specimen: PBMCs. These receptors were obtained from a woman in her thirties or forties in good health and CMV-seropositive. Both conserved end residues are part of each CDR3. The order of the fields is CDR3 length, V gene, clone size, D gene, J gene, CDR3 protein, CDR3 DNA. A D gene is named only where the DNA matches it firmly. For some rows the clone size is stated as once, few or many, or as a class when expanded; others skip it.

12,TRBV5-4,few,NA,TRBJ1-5,CASSWGDQPQNF,TGTGCCAGCAGCTGGGGGGATCAGCCCCAGAATTTT
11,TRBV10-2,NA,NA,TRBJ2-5,CASSELGSMDF,TGCGCCAGCAGTGAGCTGGGGAGTATGGACTTC
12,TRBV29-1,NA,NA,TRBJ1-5,CSVEDSNQPQNF,TGCAGCGTTGAAGATAGCAATCAGCCCCAGAATTTT
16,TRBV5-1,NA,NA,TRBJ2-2,CASSTGTVSNTGELFF,TGCGCCAGCAGCACCGGGACTGTCTCGAACACCGGGGAGCTGTTTTTT
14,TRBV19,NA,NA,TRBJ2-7,CASSIGADSYEQYF,TGTGCCAGTAGTATAGGGGCTGACTCCTACGAGCAGTACTTC
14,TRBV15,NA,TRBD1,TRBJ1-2,CATSGGQANYGYTF,TGTGCCACCAGCGGTGGACAGGCGAACTATGGCTACACCTTC
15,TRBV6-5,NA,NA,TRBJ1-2,CASSYFSGSSYGYTF,TGTGCCAGCAGTTACTTCTCAGGATCTTCGTATGGCTACACCTTC
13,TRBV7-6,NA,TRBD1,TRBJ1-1,CASSQQGSTEAFF,TGTGCCAGCAGCCAACAGGGGTCCACTGAAGCTTTCTTT
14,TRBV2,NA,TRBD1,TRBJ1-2,CASSEDRGPYGYTF,TGTGCCAGCAGTGAGGACAGGGGCCCTTATGGCTACACCTTC
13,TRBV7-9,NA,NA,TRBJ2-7,CASSSGRYYEQYF,TGTGCCAGCAGCTCGGGGAGATACTACGAGCAGTACTTC
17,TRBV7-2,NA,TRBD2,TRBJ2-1,CASSLVGLAGGYNEQFF,TGTGCCAGCAGCTTAGTGGGACTAGCGGGAGGGTACAATGAGCAGTTCTTC
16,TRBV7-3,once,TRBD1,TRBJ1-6,CASSSSGTAYNSPLHF,TGTGCCAGCAGCTCCTCCGGGACAGCGTATAATTCACCCCTCCACTTT
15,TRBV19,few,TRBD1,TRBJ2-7,CASGGATGVPHEQYF,TGTGCCTCGGGCGGGGCGACAGGGGTCCCCCACGAGCAGTACTTC
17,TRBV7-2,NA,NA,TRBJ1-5,CASSTAERGLGNQPQHF,TGTGCCAGCAGTACCGCGGAAAGGGGGTTGGGAAATCAGCCCCAGCATTTT
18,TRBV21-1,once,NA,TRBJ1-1,CATTRGNGQGDQNTEAFF,TGTGCCACCACGAGGGGGAACGGACAGGGGGACCAGAACACTGAAGCTTTCTTT
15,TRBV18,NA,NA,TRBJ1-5,CASSPNSGGNQPQHF,TGTGCCAGCTCACCAAATTCGGGGGGCAATCAGCCCCAGCATTTT
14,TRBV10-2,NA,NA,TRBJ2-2,CASSGSAATGELFF,TGCGCCAGCAGTGGGTCGGCGGCCACCGGGGAGCTGTTTTTT
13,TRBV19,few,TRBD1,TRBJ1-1,CASATGGNTEAFF,TGTGCCAGTGCTACAGGGGGGAACACTGAAGCTTTCTTT
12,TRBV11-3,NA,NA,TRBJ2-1,CASSLDTEELFF,TGTGCCAGCAGCTTGGACACCGAGGAACTGTTCTTC
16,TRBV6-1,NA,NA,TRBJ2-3,CASSAAGRVGADTQYF,TGTGCCAGCAGTGCGGCAGGGCGAGTTGGCGCAGATACGCAGTATTTT
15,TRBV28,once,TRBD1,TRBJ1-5,CASSSGQASNQPQHF,TGTGCCAGCAGTTCTGGACAGGCCAGCAATCAGCCCCAGCATTTT
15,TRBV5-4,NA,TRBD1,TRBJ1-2,CASSRGDRASYGYTF,TGTGCCAGCAGCCGGGGGGACAGGGCATCCTATGGCTACACCTTC
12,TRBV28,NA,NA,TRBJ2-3,CASSLSADTQYF,TGTGCCAGCAGTTTATCTGCGGATACGCAGTATTTT
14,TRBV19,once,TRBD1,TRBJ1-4,CTSSTGQTNEKLFF,TGTACCAGTAGTACGGGACAGACTAATGAAAAACTGTTTTTT
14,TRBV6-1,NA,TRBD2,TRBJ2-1,CASSELAGANEQFF,TGTGCCAGCAGTGAACTAGCGGGAGCCAATGAGCAGTTCTTC
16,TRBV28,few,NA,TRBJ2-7,CASTRNRGGWGYEQYF,TGTGCCAGCACGCGTAACCGTGGGGGGTGGGGGTACGAGCAGTACTTC
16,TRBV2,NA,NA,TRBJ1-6,CASSEERRGVGSPLHF,TGTGCCAGCAGTGAAGAAAGGCGGGGGGTAGGGTCACCCCTCCACTTT
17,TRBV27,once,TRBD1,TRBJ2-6,CASREGQGAPGANVLTF,TGTGCCAGCAGGGAGGGACAGGGGGCGCCCGGGGCCAACGTCCTGACTTTC
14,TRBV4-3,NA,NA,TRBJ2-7,CASSLWSSSYEQYF,TGCGCCAGCAGCCTTTGGTCTTCGAGTTACGAGCAGTACTTC
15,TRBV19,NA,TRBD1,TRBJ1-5,CASEQDRARLEPQHF,TGTGCCAGTGAACAGGACAGGGCGCGTTTGGAGCCCCAGCATTTT
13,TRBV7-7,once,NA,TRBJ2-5,CASSSLPEETQYF,TGTGCTAGCAGCTCACTACCTGAAGAGACCCAGTACTTC
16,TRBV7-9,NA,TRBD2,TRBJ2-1,CASSRRGVGFYNEQFF,TGTGCCAGCAGCAGACGGGGGGTAGGCTTCTACAATGAGCAGTTCTTC